This T cell receptor (beta chain) emerged from a study of OX40 agonist ivuxolimab in advanced cancers. The table lists this clone with a few counts. A single base separates this from a much larger clone, so it may be a read error. Assay: immunoSEQ multiplex PCR; the TCRdb copy retains only in-frame clones and omits some. The sample shows about 72,000 clones, approximately 81% of them seen only once. CDR3 length: 10 residues. Trimming pared 5 bases from V and 3 bases from J, leaving 2 bases between. CDR1 and CDR2 from the germline V gene are MDHEN and SYDVKM. The sequence came from an adult with an advanced solid tumor such as melanoma, head and neck, liver or kidney cancer. Source: CD4+ or CD8+ T cells sorted from blood, taken in a trial of the OX40 agonist ivuxolimab. The rearrangement links TRBV28 to TRBJ2-7; D gene unclear. The CDR3 region has the DNA TGTGCCAGCAGTCACTACGAGCAGTACTTC. Its protein is CASSHYEQYF.